The source of this T cell receptor (beta chain) is a study of blood T cell repertoires in COVID-19. Study at large: Samples came from the United States, Italy and Spain, spanning acute and convalescent COVID-19. Nucleic acid was either cDNA or gDNA, and it came from T cells, B-cell-depleted T cells, or PBMCs.

In the original analysis: Reference gene primer amplification yielded estimated nucleated cell counts. This table comes from immunoSEQ multiplex PCR, and its TCRdb copy is limited to in-frame clones, with some not included. For V, J and clone size, that table is used; D and trimming come from the DNA. The table shows 200,000 to 300,000 clones, with approximately 84% occurring only once. The sequence derives from a human donor in a cohort sampled during active COVID-19. Sequencing was carried out using peripheral blood.

CDR3 sequence: CSVNAQGANYGYTF. The CDR3 DNA is TGCAGCGTTAATGCACAGGGGGCGAACTATGGCTACACCTTC. This chain connects TRBV29-1 to TRBJ1-2, with 9 bases matching TRBD1. This CDR3 contains 14 residues. CDR1 SQVTM and CDR2 ANQGSEA come from the germline V gene. With 5 bases clipped from V and 2 bases from J, the junction kept 6 bases outside the gene matches.